The 21 T cell receptor beta chains presented below share a single source sample, sequenced in a study of OX40 agonist ivuxolimab in advanced cancers. The protocol was immunoSEQ multiplex PCR, while the TCRdb copy is restricted to in-frame clones and leaves out a portion. The data show roughly 70,000 clones, with approximately 84% seen just once and less than 2.5% held by the top ten. Sequencing used CD4+ or CD8+ T cells sorted from blood, obtained in a trial of the OX40 agonist ivuxolimab. These receptors originate from an adult with an advanced solid tumor such as melanoma, head and neck, liver or kidney cancer.

The chain recombines TRBV7-2 with TRBJ2-2; unclear D gene. The CDR3 has 14 residues. V was pared by 5 bases and J by 4 bases, with 11 bases between. Germline-derived CDR1 and CDR2 are SGHTA and FQGNSA. The CDR3 loop is CASSLDVVTGELFF. The DNA of the CDR3 is TGTGCCAGCAGCCTCGATGTAGTCACCGGGGAGCTGTTTTTT.

The chain uses TRBV25-1 and TRBJ2-7, with TRBD1 identical over 9 bases. CDR3 size: 14 residues. Germline V lookup: CDR1 MGHDK, CDR2 SYGVNS. The J segment lost 0 bases and the V segment lost 8 bases, leaving 5 bases of the junction unmatched. The CDR3 loop is CASLRDRASYEQYF. In DNA, the CDR3 is TGTGCCAGCCTCCGGGACAGGGCCTCCTACGAGCAGTACTTC.

This chain uses TRBV6-1 with TRBJ1-4; D uncertain. The CDR3 has 14 amino acids. Trimming left V 6 bases short and J 0 bases short, with 8 bases between. Germline lookup yields CDR1 MNHNS and CDR2 SASEGT. CDR3 sequence (DNA): TGTGCCAGCAGAGCGTCGCCAACTAATGAAAAACTGTTTTTT. It yields the protein CASRASPTNEKLFF.

The gene calls are TRBV5-1 and TRBJ1-3; D unclear. The germline gives CDR1 SGHRS, CDR2 YFSETQ. CDR3 length equals 12 residues. Trimming left V 1 base short and J 3 bases short, with 2 bases between. In nucleotides, the CDR3 is TGCGCCAGCAGCTTGAATGGAAACACCATATATTTT. Translating it yields CASSLNGNTIYF.

This chain connects TRBV5-1 to TRBJ2-7, with D maybe TRBD1 (6 bases). The germline gives CDR1 SGHRS, CDR2 YFSETQ. V was trimmed by 3 bases and J by 6 bases, leaving 19 bases between them. This CDR3 is built from 15 residues. This CDR3 is CASSSTTGLAAEQYF. The DNA for the CDR3 is TGCGCCAGCAGCTCAACCACAGGGCTAGCCGCCGAGCAGTACTTC.

The chain combines TRBV6-1 with TRBJ2-7; 12 bases agree with TRBD2. The CDR3 is 15 residues long. J gave up 2 bases and V 5 bases, and 4 bases lay outside the gene matches. Per the germline V gene, CDR1 is MNHNS and CDR2 is SASEGT. The CDR3 loop reads CASSTRLAGAYEQYF. The CDR3 DNA reads as TGTGCCAGCAGTACAAGACTAGCGGGGGCCTACGAGCAGTACTTC.

The chain employs TRBV4-3 and TRBJ2-1, with TRBD2 matching over 10 bases. The CDR3 runs to 15 residues. From germline, CDR1 is LGHNA and CDR2 YSLEER. Trimming at V came to 4 bases and at J to 1 base, leaving 1 base not matched to a gene. The CDR3 loop reads CASSPSGGSYNEQFF. The DNA of the CDR3 is TGCGCCAGCAGCCCTAGCGGGGGTTCCTACAATGAGCAGTTCTTC.

This clone was counted a single time. The rearrangement joins TRBV13 to TRBJ2-3, with D uncertain. Looked up from germline, CDR1 is PRHDT and CDR2 is FYEKMQ (reference sequence). This CDR3 region has 11 residues. V lost 3 bases and J lost 5, with 3 bases in between. The CDR3 reads CASSFGDTQYF. The CDR3 region has the DNA TGTGCCAGCAGCTTCGGAGATACGCAGTATTTT. Variable domain in full (rest from reference TRBV13 and TRBJ2-3): AAGVIQSPRHLIKEKRETATLKCYPIPRHDTVYWYQQGPGQDPQFLISFYEKMQSDKGSIPDRFSAQQFSDYHSELNMSSLELGDSALYFCASSFGDTQYFGPGTRLTVL.

This clone is a singleton in its sample. The V call is TRBV20-1, the J call TRBJ2-5, with D perhaps TRBD1 or TRBD2 (5 bases each). V was shortened by 6 bases and J by 5 bases, with 10 bases between the two germline ends. Germline V gene sequence: CDR1 DFQATT, CDR2 SNEGSKA (reference sequence). The CDR3 runs to 11 residues. The CDR3 here is CSAWDRETQYF. The CDR3 nucleotides read TGCAGTGCATGGGACCGGGAGACCCAGTACTTC.

The chain joins TRBV6-5 to TRBJ2-7; 9 bases are a match to TRBD2. From germline, CDR1 is MNHEY and CDR2 SVGAGI. V lost 4 bases to trimming and J lost 2 bases; unmatched junction nucleotides: 6. The CDR3 extends over 15 amino acids. As DNA, the CDR3 is TGTGCCAGCAGTTCGCCGGGACTAGCTACCTACGAGCAGTACTTC. It codes for CASSSPGLATYEQYF.

The chain carries TRBV18 and TRBJ2-3, with no clear D. V lost 3 bases to trimming and J lost 4 bases, with 11 bases between them. This CDR3 region has 14 residues. Germline assignment: CDR1 KGHSH and CDR2 LQKENI. CDR3 sequence: CASSPPDPADTQYF. CDR3 DNA sequence: TGTGCCAGCTCACCTCCAGATCCAGCAGATACGCAGTATTTT.

The V call is TRBV2, the J call TRBJ1-6, with TRBD1 matching 7 bases. The CDR3 is 14 residues long. Germline V gene data show CDR1 as SNHLY and CDR2 as FYNNEI. Losses at the gene ends were 11 bases for V and 4 bases for J; bases not matched to a gene: 8. The CDR3 reads CAGYSGQYNSPLHF. The CDR3 bases are TGTGCCGGCTACTCGGGACAGTATAATTCACCCCTCCACTTT. The whole variable domain, remainder taken from reference TRBV2 and TRBJ1-6, is EPEVTQTPSHQVTQMGQEVILRCVPISNHLYFYWYRQILGQKVEFLVSFYNNEISEKSEIFDDQFSVERPDGSNFTLKIRSTKLEDSAMYFCAGYSGQYNSPLHFGNGTRLTVT.

The CDR3 DNA sequence: TGCGCCAGCAGCTTGGTGCAAGAGGAGACCCAGTACTTC. This sequence encodes CASSLVQEETQYF. The chain links TRBV5-1 to TRBJ2-5; D is ambiguous. The CDR3 runs to 13 residues. V was pared by 0 bases and J by 5 bases, with 8 bases between. In germline, CDR1 is SGHRS, CDR2 YFSETQ.

The chain carries TRBV5-1 and TRBJ1-1; 11 positions match TRBD1. The CDR3 spans 15 residues. Per germline, CDR1 SGHRS and CDR2 YFSETQ. V shed 1 base, J shed 5 bases, and the junction held 4 bases outside the gene matches. The CDR3 nucleotides are TGCGCCAGCAGCTTGAAGGACAGGGGGCATACTGAAGCTTTCTTT. It encodes CASSLKDRGHTEAFF.

V gene TRBV6-1 combines with J gene TRBJ1-6; D perhaps matches TRBD1 (5 bases). Trimming shortened V by 0 bases and J by 7 bases, and 10 bases separated the two germline ends. The CDR3 totals 15 residues. Germline CDR1 reads MNHNS; CDR2 reads SASEGT. The CDR3 sequence: CASSEALRGNSPLHF. The CDR3 DNA reads TGTGCCAGCAGTGAAGCGCTTCGGGGGAATTCACCCCTCCACTTT.

The chain couples TRBV18 to TRBJ1-5; 9 bases fit TRBD1. Germline V lookup: CDR1 KGHSH, CDR2 LQKENI. The length of the CDR3 is 16 residues. Trimming removed 4 bases from V and 3 bases from J; junction bases left unmatched: 7. The CDR3 DNA follows: TGTGCCAGCTCACGTACCGGGACAGGGATCAATCAGCCCCAGCATTTT. Its translation: CASSRTGTGINQPQHF.

This clone was seen only once. The chain links TRBV7-3 to TRBJ1-4; D gene uncertain. V gave up 5 bases and J gave up 8 bases, with 21 bases separating them. The CDR3 loop spans 16 amino acids. Looked up from germline, CDR1 is SGHTA and CDR2 is FQGTGA. This chain's CDR3 is CASSRKILGQEEKLFF. The CDR3, as DNA: TGTGCCAGCAGCCGAAAAATACTAGGCCAGGAAGAAAAACTGTTTTTT.

This clone has only a few counts. The chain has TRBV7-9 and TRBJ1-2; TRBD1 might be the D (5 bases). The CDR3 sequence is 14 residues long. V was pared by 2 bases and J by 5 bases, with 12 bases between. Germline-derived CDR1 and CDR2 are SEHNR and FQNEAQ (reference sequence). CDR3 sequence: CASSLHGTSYGYTF. The CDR3 DNA follows: TGTGCCAGCAGCTTACATGGGACCTCTTATGGCTACACCTTC.

V usage is TRBV30 and J usage is TRBJ2-3; D is ambiguous. V lost 0 bases to trimming and J lost 2 bases, with 9 bases between them. Germline loops: CDR1 GTSNPN, CDR2 SVGIG (reference sequence). This CDR3 spans 14 amino acids. The CDR3 reads CAWSVVGSTDTQYF. CDR3 coding DNA: TGTGCCTGGAGTGTAGTCGGATCCACAGATACGCAGTATTTT.

This chain links TRBV10-3 with TRBJ2-5, with D possibly matching TRBD1 (5 bases). V lost 4 bases, J lost 4 bases, and 13 bases lay in between. The CDR3 consists of 14 residues. CDR1 is ENHRY, CDR2 SYGVKD, per germline. The CDR3 spells CAISASQGGETQYF. The CDR3 DNA is TGTGCCATCAGTGCGAGTCAGGGTGGAGAGACCCAGTACTTC.

This clone was seen only a few times. The rearrangement joins TRBV18 to TRBJ1-1; tentatively, D is TRBD1 (5 bases). The CDR3 consists of 12 residues. Trimming left V 2 bases short and J 8 bases short, with 9 bases between. Per the germline V gene, CDR1 is KGHSH and CDR2 is LQKENI. The DNA of the CDR3 is TGTGCCAGCTCACCAGACAGAGTGGAAGCTTTCTTT. Its translation is CASSPDRVEAFF.